Listed below are T cell receptor beta chains from one sample, sequenced in a study of shared clonotypes between healthy human individuals. TCRdb's copy holds only in-frame clones and misses some; the assay was immunoSEQ multiplex PCR. The table lists nearly 1 million clones, about three quarters of them singletons. The specimen sequenced was memory CD4+ T cells sorted from blood. These receptor sequences come from a man between 18 and 29 years old in good health. CDR3s include the opening cysteine and the closing phenylalanine or tryptophan. The D gene is left open where the match is weak. Clone size, where shown, is once, few, many, or a class for clones that have expanded.

-,TRBJ2-6,TRBD2,TRBV5-1,TGCGCCAGCAGCTTGGCAGCGGGGGCCGGGTCTGGGGCCAACGTCCTGACTTTC,CASSLAAGAGSGANVLTF
-,TRBJ2-1,-,TRBV5-4,TGTGCCAGCAGCTCCTGGACAGGACTAGAGCAGTTCTTC,CASSSWTGLEQFF
-,TRBJ2-5,-,TRBV5-6,TGTGCCAGCAGCAGACCCGGGGCGGGTGGGGAGACCCAGTACTTC,CASSRPGAGGETQYF
once,TRBJ2-2,-,TRBV27,TGTGCCAGCAGTCTTAAGATCGGGGAGCTGTTTTTT,CASSLKIGELFF
-,TRBJ1-3,-,TRBV6-1,TGTGCCAGCAGTGGAGACTCTGGAAACACCATATATTTT,CASSGDSGNTIYF
once,TRBJ1-2,-,TRBV30,TGTGCCTGGAGTGTATCTCAGGACGGCTACACCTTC,CAWSVSQDGYTF
-,TRBJ1-1,-,TRBV15,TGTGCCACCAGCAGAGATGTAGGAGTGAACACTGAAGCTTTCTTT,CATSRDVGVNTEAFF
-,TRBJ2-3,TRBD2,TRBV28,TGTGCCAGCAGTCCTCAGCGGGGGGCCTTCACAGATACGCAGTATTTT,CASSPQRGAFTDTQYF
-,TRBJ2-7,TRBD1,TRBV9,TGTGCCAGCAGCACGCGAGACAGGGGGTGCTACGAGCAGTACTTC,CASSTRDRGCYEQYF
-,TRBJ1-2,-,TRBV19,TGTGCCAGTAGTATTTCACCAGGGAGAGCTAACTATGGCTACACCTTC,CASSISPGRANYGYTF
-,TRBJ2-2,-,TRBV27,TGTGCCAGCACAAGGGGCACCGGGGAGCTGTTTTTT,CASTRGTGELFF
-,TRBJ2-3,-,TRBV7-9,TGTGCCAGCAGCTTAACGGGAGTAGTAGATACGCAGTATTTT,CASSLTGVVDTQYF
-,TRBJ1-1,-,TRBV6-5,TGTGCCAGCAGTTACTCGCGAGGACAGAACACTGAAGCTTTCTTT,CASSYSRGQNTEAFF
-,TRBJ2-3,TRBD2,TRBV7-9,TGTGCCAGCAGCATTAGCGGGGGCACAGATACGCAGTATTTT,CASSISGGTDTQYF
-,TRBJ2-3,-,TRBV5-1,TGCGCCAGCAGCTTGGAGGGCCCCACAGATACGCAGTATTTT,CASSLEGPTDTQYF
-,TRBJ2-7,-,TRBV5-1,TGCGCCAGCAGCTTTCAGACAGAGAACTACGAGCAGTACTTC,CASSFQTENYEQYF
once,TRBJ2-7,-,TRBV5-1,TGCGCCAGCAGCTTGGTGCGGAGGGGGGTGTACGAGCAGTACTTC,CASSLVRRGVYEQYF
-,TRBJ2-6,-,TRBV29-1,TGCAGCGCTTCAGGGGTATCTGGGGCCAACGTCCTGACTTTC,CSASGVSGANVLTF
few,TRBJ2-7,TRBD2,TRBV7-2,TGTGCCAGCAGCTCGACAGCGGGACTCATGGAGTACTTC,CASSSTAGLMEYF
-,TRBJ2-1,TRBD1,TRBV5-1,TGCGCCAGCAGCTCGGGACAGGGGGCGCCGGATGAGCAGTTCTTC,CASSSGQGAPDEQFF
-,TRBJ2-1,TRBD1,TRBV9,TGTGCCAGCAGCGCGGGCTGGGACAGGGGGCTTACTGAGCAGTTCTTC,CASSAGWDRGLTEQFF
-,TRBJ2-3,TRBD1,TRBV10-3,TGTGCCATCAGTACAGGGGTGAGCGCAGATACGCAGTATTTT,CAISTGVSADTQYF